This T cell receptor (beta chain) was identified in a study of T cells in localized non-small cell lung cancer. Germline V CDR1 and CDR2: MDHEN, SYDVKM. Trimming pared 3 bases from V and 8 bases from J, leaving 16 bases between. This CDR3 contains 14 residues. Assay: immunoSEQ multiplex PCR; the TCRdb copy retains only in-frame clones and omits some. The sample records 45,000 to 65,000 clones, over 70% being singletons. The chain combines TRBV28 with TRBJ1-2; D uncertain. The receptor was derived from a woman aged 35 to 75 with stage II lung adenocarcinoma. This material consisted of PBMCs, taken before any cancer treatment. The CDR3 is CASSLAEWLPGYTF. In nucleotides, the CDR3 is TGTGCCAGCAGTTTGGCAGAATGGCTACCGGGCTACACCTTC.